The sequence of this T cell receptor beta chain was determined in a study of CD8+ T cells in alopecia areata. Across the whole study: Tofacitinib ran 6 to 18 months, followed by 6 months off drug. Severity scores in treated patients reflected the percentage of scalp affected.

Following extraction, RNA underwent reverse transcription to cDNA, which served as the sequencing template. TCRdb's copy holds only in-frame clones and misses some; the assay was immunoSEQ multiplex PCR. The sample shows approximately 210,000 clones, more than 50% of them seen only once. Treatment specified: oral pan-JAK inhibitor, 5-10 mg twice daily. The receptor's source is a human donor with alopecia areata. The sequences come from CD4+ T cells sorted from blood, collected at week 24, from a patient treated with tofacitinib.

The CDR3 region is CASSLRQAREKLFF. The DNA for the CDR3 is TGTGCCAGCAGTCTACGACAGGCCCGGGAAAAACTGTTTTTT. J is TRBJ1-4 and V is TRBV6-5; D is perhaps TRBD1 (6 bases). The CDR3 covers 14 residues. CDR1 is MNHEY and CDR2 is SVGAGI in the germline V gene. The V and J ends lost 5 bases and 8 bases respectively, with 15 bases between them.